A single sample gave rise to the 29 T cell receptor beta chains below, sequenced in a study of blood T cell repertoires in COVID-19. Clones were read by immunoSEQ multiplex PCR, and TCRdb kept only the in-frame ones, dropping some. The sample holds roughly 70,000 clones, more than 70% seen once. The sequencing input was peripheral blood. The receptor source for this set is a man aged 65 to 79 with active or convalescent COVID-19.

This clone was detected a few times. The V and J genes are TRBV7-8 and TRBJ2-2; TRBD1 matches at 10 bases. V shed 3 bases and J 5 bases; nucleotides not matched to a gene: 9. The V gene's germline CDR1 is SGHVS and CDR2 FQNEAQ. The CDR3 has 17 amino acids. The CDR3: CASSLADRGRGTGELFF. In DNA, the CDR3 is TGTGCCAGCAGCTTGGCCGACAGGGGGCGAGGGACCGGGGAGCTGTTTTTT.

The table lists this clone with a count of one. This chain links TRBV19 with TRBJ1-1, with a tentative D call TRBD1 (6 bases). CDR3 size: 14 residues. Trimming removed 5 bases from V and 9 bases from J, with 19 bases in between. Germline loops: CDR1 LNHDA, CDR2 SQIVND (reference sequence). The CDR3 region has the DNA TGTGCCAGTAGTTCTCCCGGGTCGACAGGTCAAGCTTTCTTT. Its translation: CASSSPGSTGQAFF.

The gene calls are TRBV4-2 and TRBJ2-3; TRBD2 aligns across 11 bases. The CDR3 sequence is 15 residues long. The germline V gene encodes CDR1 LGHNA and CDR2 YNFKEQ. The ends lost 5 bases at V and 6 bases at J; junction bases unmatched: 7. The CDR3 DNA sequence: TGTGCCAGCAGCAAGGGACTAGCGGCGGGTGATACGCAGTATTTT. It translates to CASSKGLAAGDTQYF.

The gene calls are TRBV7-6 and TRBJ2-3, with TRBD2 identical over 7 bases. This CDR3 has 16 residues. Per the germline V gene, CDR1 is SGHVS and CDR2 is FNYEAQ. The J segment lost 4 bases and the V segment lost 2 bases, leaving 9 bases of the junction unmatched. Written as DNA, the CDR3 is TGTGCCAGCAGCTTATCCCCAGCGGGGCTAGCAGATACGCAGTATTTT. Its translation: CASSLSPAGLADTQYF.

This clone was recorded once. The chain employs TRBV18 and TRBJ1-2; a weak D match, TRBD1 (6 bases). V lost 3 bases to trimming and J lost 8 bases, with 13 bases between them. This CDR3 region has 13 residues. In germline, CDR1 is KGHSH, CDR2 LQKENI. CDR3 in DNA: TGTGCCAGCTCACCGGCAGGGGTGGAAGGCTACACCTTC. As protein: CASSPAGVEGYTF.

J is TRBJ2-3 and V is TRBV5-1; 8 nucleotides align to TRBD2. J lost 4 bases, V lost 2 bases, and 9 bases had no gene match. The CDR3 extends over 16 amino acids. CDR1 is SGHRS and CDR2 is YFSETQ in the germline V gene. CDR3 in amino acids: CASSFLAGPGADTQYF. CDR3 DNA sequence: TGCGCCAGCAGCTTCTTAGCGGGACCAGGTGCAGATACGCAGTATTTT.

The chain joins TRBV6-2 or TRBV6-3 to TRBJ1-5, with 9 bases fitting TRBD1. The CDR3 runs 16 residues. The J segment lost 9 bases and the V segment lost 0 bases, leaving 9 bases of the junction unmatched. Germline V lookup: CDR1 MNHEY, CDR2 SVGEGT. CDR3 DNA: TGTGCCAGCAGTTACTCGCCGGGACAGGGAAGGACGCCCCAGCATTTT. Amino acid sequence: CASSYSPGQGRTPQHF.

This chain connects TRBV19 to TRBJ1-2; 7 bases match TRBD1. The junction had 9 bases not matched to a gene; V was cut back by 3 bases and J by 8 bases. CDR3 length: 14 residues. Germline V CDR1 and CDR2: LNHDA, SQIVND (reference sequence). CDR3 sequence: CASSIPGQLRGYTF. The DNA of the CDR3 is TGTGCCAGTAGTATTCCGGGACAGCTGAGGGGCTACACCTTC.

The chain links TRBV24-1 to TRBJ1-5; D gene ambiguous. Germline CDR1 reads KGHDR; CDR2 reads SFDVKD. Between the trimmed V and J ends, which lost 9 bases and 3 bases, there was a span of 11 bases. This CDR3 contains 13 residues. DNA of the CDR3: TGTGCCACCCAGGACTCTTTCAATCAGCCCCAGCATTTT. Translating it yields CATQDSFNQPQHF.

This clone was recorded only once. V is TRBV28 and J is TRBJ1-6; D remains ambiguous. Germline V gene lookup returns CDR1 MDHEN and CDR2 SYDVKM. Trimming pared 5 bases from V and 6 bases from J, leaving 5 bases between. CDR3 length: 12 amino acids. CDR3 in amino acids: CASSPSNSPLHF. CDR3 nucleotides: TGTGCCAGCAGTCCCTCTAATTCACCCCTCCACTTT.

The chain couples TRBV6-5 to TRBJ2-5, with 8 positions matching TRBD2. J lost 1 base, V lost 5 bases, and 6 bases had no gene match. This CDR3 has 15 amino acids. Germline CDR1 MNHEY, CDR2 SVGAGI. The CDR3 is CASSTGGDIQETQYF. CDR3 bases: TGTGCCAGCAGTACGGGGGGGGACATCCAAGAGACCCAGTACTTC.

A single count supports this clone. The chain links TRBV5-1 to TRBJ1-2; TRBD1 matches at 8 bases. The CDR3 covers 15 residues. Germline CDR1 and CDR2: SGHRS and YFSETQ. Trimming cost V 4 bases and J 5 bases; bases outside gene matches: 10. The CDR3 is CASSPEQGAGYGYTF. As DNA, the CDR3 is TGCGCCAGCAGCCCGGAGCAGGGGGCTGGGTATGGCTACACCTTC.

This chain links TRBV6-5 with TRBJ2-3; a possible D gene is TRBD1 (5 bases). From germline, CDR1 is MNHEY and CDR2 SVGAGI. CDR3 length: 14 amino acids. The V gene lost 8 bases and the J gene lost 2 bases, with 14 bases spanning the gap. CDR3 sequence: CASGRDRDTDTQYF. In nucleotides, the CDR3 is TGTGCCAGCGGAAGAGACAGAGACACAGATACGCAGTATTTT.

The V gene is TRBV3-1 (or the pseudogene TRBV3-2), the J gene TRBJ2-1; 8 nucleotides line up with TRBD1. V was clipped by 4 bases and J by 4 bases; unmatched bases: 6. The CDR3 covers 15 residues. From germline, CDR1 is LGHDT and CDR2 YNNKEL (reference sequence). This CDR3 reads CASSPGTGSYNEQFF. The CDR3 DNA sequence: TGTGCCAGCAGCCCTGGGACAGGATCTTACAATGAGCAGTTCTTC.

V and J are TRBV27 and TRBJ2-5, with 9 positions matching TRBD1. This CDR3 spans 14 amino acids. CDR1 is MNHEY, CDR2 SMNVEV, per germline (reference sequence). V lost 4 bases and J lost 4; bases outside the gene matches: 4. The CDR3 sequence is CASSSTGGLETQYF. The CDR3 nucleotides are TGTGCCAGCAGTTCAACAGGGGGCCTAGAGACCCAGTACTTC.

The J gene is TRBJ1-1, the V gene TRBV18, with unresolved D. From germline, CDR1 is KGHSH and CDR2 LQKENI. Trimming took 2 bases from V and 3 from J, leaving 7 bases between them. The CDR3 extends over 13 amino acids. The CDR3 DNA reads as TGTGCCAGCTCACCAGGGCGGGACACTGAAGCTTTCTTT. Protein sequence: CASSPGRDTEAFF.

This clone was recorded a few times. The rearrangement uses TRBV28 and TRBJ2-2, with 10 bases identical to TRBD1. V trimming: 6 bases; J trimming: 7 bases; junction bases outside the gene matches: 8. The CDR3 covers 15 residues. Germline CDR1 MDHEN, CDR2 SYDVKM. In nucleotides, the CDR3 is TGTGCCAGCAGACGGACAGGGGGTTTCCGCGGGGAGCTGTTTTTT. It encodes CASRRTGGFRGELFF.

The chain has TRBV4-2 and TRBJ1-2; no reliable D call. V was shortened by 2 bases and J by 5 bases, with 12 bases between the two germline ends. Germline CDR1 reads LGHNA; CDR2 reads YNFKEQ. This CDR3 is 14 amino acids long. The CDR3 nucleotides are TGTGCCAGCAGCCAATCACGGAGGGAGTATGGCTACACCTTC. It specifies CASSQSRREYGYTF.

This rearrangement joins TRBV2 to TRBJ2-3, with D perhaps TRBD2 (7 bases). Germline CDR1 reads SNHLY; CDR2 reads FYNNEI. Trimming cost V 5 bases and J 13 bases, with 19 bases left between them. The CDR3 extends over 13 amino acids. The chain's CDR3 is CASSWGGRGLEYF. CDR3 nucleotide sequence: TGTGCCAGCAGTTGGGGGGGCCGTGGTTTAGAGTATTTT.

The chain recombines TRBV18 with TRBJ2-7; 9 bases are shared with TRBD1. Germline trimming cut 5 bases from V and 0 bases from J; bases unmatched to any gene: 14. Germline V gene lookup returns CDR1 KGHSH and CDR2 LQKENI. This CDR3 has 18 residues. CDR3 DNA sequence: TGTGCCAGCTCAGCTCCAAGGACAGGGGAGAAGAGCTCCTACGAGCAGTACTTC. This translates into CASSAPRTGEKSSYEQYF.

The CDR3 region has the DNA TGTGCCAGCAGCTTTCGGTCCGGCTACACCTTC. Translated: CASSFRSGYTF. The V gene is TRBV11-2, the J gene TRBJ1-2; D not certain. The V and J ends lost 3 bases and 8 bases respectively, with 7 bases between them. Germline loops: CDR1 SGHAT, CDR2 FQNNGV. The CDR3 has 11 residues.

The chain combines TRBV7-9 with TRBJ2-3, with D tentatively TRBD2 (7 bases). Between the trimmed V and J ends, which lost 3 bases and 3 bases, there was a span of 13 bases. The CDR3 extends over 15 amino acids. Looked up from germline, CDR1 is SEHNR and CDR2 is FQNEAQ (reference sequence). CDR3 bases: TGTGCCAGCAGCTTCCTAAGGGGGGGGACAGATACGCAGTATTTT. Translating it yields CASSFLRGGTDTQYF.

This clone was counted only a few times. The chain has TRBV11-2 and TRBJ2-2; tentative D call: TRBD2 (7 bases). Germline V gene data show CDR1 as SGHAT and CDR2 as FQNNGV. V lost 5 bases and J 7 bases, leaving 17 bases between the germline ends. CDR3 length: 15 amino acids. The CDR3 DNA sequence: TGTGCCAGCAGCCTTTTCGGGGGGCTGGGCGGGGAGCTGTTTTTT. It is translated as CASSLFGGLGGELFF.

The chain links TRBV21-1 to TRBJ2-7; whether TRBD2, the table's D call, matches the DNA was not checked. TRBV21-1 is marked as a pseudogene. CDR3 size: 16 residues. CDR3 sequence: CASSKEAPHENYEQYF. The CDR3 DNA sequence: TGTGCCAGCAGCAAAGAAGCGCCACACGAGAACTACGAGCAGTACTTC.

The chain combines TRBV18 with TRBJ1-1; 7 bases agree with TRBD1. V gave up 2 bases and J gave up 4 bases; unmatched junction bases: 13. CDR3 size: 17 residues. Germline V gives CDR1 KGHSH, CDR2 LQKENI. CDR3 residues: CASSPNHPWAGGTEAFF. CDR3 DNA sequence: TGTGCCAGCTCACCAAATCATCCTTGGGCAGGGGGCACTGAAGCTTTCTTT.

The chain recombines TRBV6-5 with TRBJ2-2, with TRBD2 identical over 8 bases. Per germline, CDR1 MNHEY and CDR2 SVGAGI. With V trimmed by 6 bases and J by 9 bases, 6 bases remained unmatched. The CDR3 is 13 residues long. The CDR3, as DNA: TGTGCCAGCAGCGCCCGGGGGGGCCGGGAGCTGTTTTTT. It codes for CASSARGGRELFF.

This clone was detected only once. The chain is built from TRBV11-3 and TRBJ2-2; no definite D call. CDR1 SGHNT and CDR2 YENEEA come from the germline V gene. CDR3 size: 15 residues. Deletions cut 2 bases from V and 0 bases from J, with 7 bases between. CDR3 sequence: CASSLTRTNTGELFF. Written as DNA, the CDR3 is TGTGCCAGCAGCTTAACCAGGACGAACACCGGGGAGCTGTTTTTT.

The gene calls are TRBV6-5 and TRBJ1-1, with D possibly TRBD1 on 6 matching bases. CDR1 and CDR2 from the germline V gene are MNHEY and SVGAGI. The CDR3 has 16 residues. V dropped 0 bases and J dropped 2 bases, with 13 bases sitting between them. The CDR3 reads CASSYSLTGRNTEAFF. The CDR3 region has the DNA TGTGCCAGCAGTTACTCCCTTACAGGGAGAAACACTGAAGCTTTCTTT.

This chain uses TRBV9 with TRBJ2-3, with D hard to call. Trimming took 5 bases from V and 1 from J, leaving 14 bases between them. Looked up from germline, CDR1 is SGDLS and CDR2 is YYNGEE. The CDR3 is 15 residues long. Written as DNA, the CDR3 is TGTGCCAGCAGTGACCAGGCGCTGGGCACAGATACGCAGTATTTT. This encodes CASSDQALGTDTQYF.